This T cell receptor (beta chain) was sequenced for a study of neoadjuvant anti-PD-1 for oral cavity cancer. General study findings and limits: TCR analyses covered only a few patients per response group.

Concerning this clone itself: Its antigen remains unknown.

The method was immunoSEQ multiplex PCR; TCRdb's version includes in-frame clones alone and lacks a portion of them. Counted here are tens of thousands of clones, approximately 81% occurring once; the ten biggest clones make up 3% to 4%. Documented time point: after neoadjuvant nivolumab, at surgical resection. Germline V gene lookup returns CDR1 SGDLS and CDR2 YYNGEE. Trimming left V 3 bases short and J 7 bases short, with 16 bases between. The CDR3 sequence is 14 residues long. This sequence was found in a person aged 40 to 85 with oral cavity squamous cell carcinoma. The chain has TRBV9 and TRBJ2-5, with a tentative D call TRBD2 (5 bases). Sequences were derived from PBMCs, sampled after nivolumab (anti-PD-1) treatment. CDR3 DNA sequence: TGTGCCAGCAGCGCGTTAGCCACCCGGGGGACCCAGTACTTC. Translating it yields CASSALATRGTQYF.